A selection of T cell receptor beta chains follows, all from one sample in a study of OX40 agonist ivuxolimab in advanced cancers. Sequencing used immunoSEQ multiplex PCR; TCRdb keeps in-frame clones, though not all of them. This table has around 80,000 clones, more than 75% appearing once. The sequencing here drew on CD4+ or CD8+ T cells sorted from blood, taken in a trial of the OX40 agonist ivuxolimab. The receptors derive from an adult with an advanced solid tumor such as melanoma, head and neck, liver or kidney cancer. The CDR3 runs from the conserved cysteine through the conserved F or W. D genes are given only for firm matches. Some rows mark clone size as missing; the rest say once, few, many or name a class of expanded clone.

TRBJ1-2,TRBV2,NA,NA,TGTGCCAGCAGGTGGGACCGGGGCCAGGGATATGGCTACACCTTC,CASRWDRGQGYGYTF
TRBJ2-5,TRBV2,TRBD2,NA,TGTGCCAGCAGTGAGGGCGGGGGGGCCGAGACCCAGTACTTC,CASSEGGGAETQYF
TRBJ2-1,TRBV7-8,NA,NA,TGTGCCAGCAGCTTAATGGGGGGGCCCTACAATGAGCAGTTCTTC,CASSLMGGPYNEQFF
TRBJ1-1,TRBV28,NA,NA,TGTGCCAGCAGTCCCAGTTGGCCCTTGAACACTGAAGCTTTCTTT,CASSPSWPLNTEAFF
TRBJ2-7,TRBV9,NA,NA,TGTGCCAGCAGCGGGGATTGGGCCGGGTACGAGCAGTACTTC,CASSGDWAGYEQYF
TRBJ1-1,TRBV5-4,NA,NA,TGTGCCAGCGGGACACCAGATTCCTACTCTGAAGCTTTCTTT,CASGTPDSYSEAFF
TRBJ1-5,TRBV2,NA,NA,TGTGCCAGCAGTGAAGCGAGGCAGCCCCAGCATTTT,CASSEARQPQHF
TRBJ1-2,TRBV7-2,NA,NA,TGTGCCAGCAGCTTGGACGGGCCTCAATATGGCTACACCTTC,CASSLDGPQYGYTF
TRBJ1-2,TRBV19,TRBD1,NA,TGTGCCAGTAGTAGCGGGACAGGGAATAACTATGGCTACACCTTC,CASSSGTGNNYGYTF
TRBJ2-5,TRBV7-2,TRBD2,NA,TGTGCCAGCAGCATAATAGCGGGAGGGCGGGAGACCCAGTACTTC,CASSIIAGGRETQYF
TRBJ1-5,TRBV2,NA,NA,TGTGCCAGCACCCGTGGGGGGCAGGGCAATCAGCCCCAGCATTTT,CASTRGGQGNQPQHF
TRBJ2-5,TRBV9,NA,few,TGTGCCAGCAGCGTCTTCCAAGAGACCCAGTACTTC,CASSVFQETQYF
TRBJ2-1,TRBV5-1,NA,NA,TGCGCCAGCAGCCCGGACCCGTCGGGCTCCTACAATGAGCAGTTCTTC,CASSPDPSGSYNEQFF
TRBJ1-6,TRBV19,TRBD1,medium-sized,TGTGCCAGTAGTCCTCCGGGACAGCATAATTCACCCCTCCACTTT,CASSPPGQHNSPLHF
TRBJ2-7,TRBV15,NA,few,TGTGCCACCAGCAGAACCTTTTCAGGGATCTCCTACGAGCAGTACTTC,CATSRTFSGISYEQYF
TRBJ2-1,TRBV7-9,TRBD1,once,TGTGCCAGCAGCCTCCTCTTGGGACAGGGAGGCAATGAGCAGTTCTTC,CASSLLLGQGGNEQFF
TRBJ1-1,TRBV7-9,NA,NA,TGTGCCAGCACCCAACGCAGTACTGAAGCTTTCTTT,CASTQRSTEAFF
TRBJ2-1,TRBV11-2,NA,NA,TGTGCCAGCAGCTTGTTAAATTCCCCCTACAATGAGCAGTTCTTC,CASSLLNSPYNEQFF